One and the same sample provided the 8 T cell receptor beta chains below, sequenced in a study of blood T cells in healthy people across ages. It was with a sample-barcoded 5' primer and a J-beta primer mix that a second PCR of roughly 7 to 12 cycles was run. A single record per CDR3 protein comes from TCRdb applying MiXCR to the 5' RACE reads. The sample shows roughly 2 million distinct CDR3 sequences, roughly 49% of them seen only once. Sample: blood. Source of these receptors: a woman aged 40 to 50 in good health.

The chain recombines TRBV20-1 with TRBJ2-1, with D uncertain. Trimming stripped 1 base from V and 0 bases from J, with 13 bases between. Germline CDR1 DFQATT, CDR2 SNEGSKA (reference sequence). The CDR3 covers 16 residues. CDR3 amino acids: CSARGPDASSYNEQFF. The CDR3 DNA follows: TGCAGTGCTAGAGGTCCGGACGCAAGCTCCTACAATGAGCAGTTCTTC.

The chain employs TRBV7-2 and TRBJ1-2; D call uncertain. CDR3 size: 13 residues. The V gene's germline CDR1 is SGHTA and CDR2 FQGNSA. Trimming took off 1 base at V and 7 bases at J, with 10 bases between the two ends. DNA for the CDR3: TGTGCCAGCAGCTTAGTGGCACTCTTTGGCTACACCTTC. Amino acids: CASSLVALFGYTF.

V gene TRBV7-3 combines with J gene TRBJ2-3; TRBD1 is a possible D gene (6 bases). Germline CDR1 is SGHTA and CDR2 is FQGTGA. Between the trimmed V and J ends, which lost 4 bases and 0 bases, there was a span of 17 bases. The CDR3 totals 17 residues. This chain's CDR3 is CASSSPQGHHSTDTQYF. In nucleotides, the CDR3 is TGTGCCAGCAGCTCACCCCAGGGACACCACAGCACAGATACGCAGTATTTT. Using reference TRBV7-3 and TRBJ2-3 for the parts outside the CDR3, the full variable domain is GAGVSQTPSNKVTEKGKYVELRCDPISGHTALYWYRQSLGQGPEFLIYFQGTGAADDSGLPNDRFFAVRPEGSVSTLKIQRTERGDSAVYLCASSSPQGHHSTDTQYFGPGTRLTVL.

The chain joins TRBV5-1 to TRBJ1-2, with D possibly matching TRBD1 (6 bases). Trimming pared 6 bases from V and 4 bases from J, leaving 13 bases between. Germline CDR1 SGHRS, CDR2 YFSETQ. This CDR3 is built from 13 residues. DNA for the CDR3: TGCGCCAGCACAATTGGACAGACCTATGGCTACACCTTC. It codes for CASTIGQTYGYTF.

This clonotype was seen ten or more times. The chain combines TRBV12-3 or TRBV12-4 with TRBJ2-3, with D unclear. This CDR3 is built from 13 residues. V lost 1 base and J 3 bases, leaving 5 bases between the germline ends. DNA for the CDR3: TGTGCCAGCAGTTTAGTGGCTACAGATACGCAGTATTTT. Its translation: CASSLVATDTQYF.

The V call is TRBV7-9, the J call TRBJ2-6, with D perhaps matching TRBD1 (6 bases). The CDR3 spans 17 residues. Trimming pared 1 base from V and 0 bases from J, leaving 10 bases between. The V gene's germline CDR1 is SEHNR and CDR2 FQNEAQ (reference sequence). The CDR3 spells CASSLGDRPSGANVLTF. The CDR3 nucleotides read TGTGCCAGCAGCTTAGGAGACAGGCCCTCTGGGGCCAACGTCCTGACTTTC.

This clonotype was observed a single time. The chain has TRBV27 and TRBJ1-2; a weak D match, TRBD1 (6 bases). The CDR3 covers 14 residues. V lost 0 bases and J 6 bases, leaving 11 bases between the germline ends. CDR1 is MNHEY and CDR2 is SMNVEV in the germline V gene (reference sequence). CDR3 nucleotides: TGTGCCAGCAGTTTATCGCGGGGGGCGCATGGCTACACCTTC. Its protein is CASSLSRGAHGYTF.

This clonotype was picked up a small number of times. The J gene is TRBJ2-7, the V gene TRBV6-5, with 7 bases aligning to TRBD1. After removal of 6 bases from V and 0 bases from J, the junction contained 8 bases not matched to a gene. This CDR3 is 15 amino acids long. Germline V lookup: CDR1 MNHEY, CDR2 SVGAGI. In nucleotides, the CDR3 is TGTGCCAGCAGACCCACACAGGGGCACTCCTACGAGCAGTACTTC. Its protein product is CASRPTQGHSYEQYF.